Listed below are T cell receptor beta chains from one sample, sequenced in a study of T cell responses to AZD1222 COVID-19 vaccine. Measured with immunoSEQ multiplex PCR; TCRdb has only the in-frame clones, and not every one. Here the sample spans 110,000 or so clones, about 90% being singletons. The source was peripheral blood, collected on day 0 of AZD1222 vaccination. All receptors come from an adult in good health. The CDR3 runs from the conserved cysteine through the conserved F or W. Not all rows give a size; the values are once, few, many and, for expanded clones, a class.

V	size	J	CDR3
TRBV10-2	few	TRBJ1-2	CASSESLGHGYTF
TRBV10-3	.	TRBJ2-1	CAISSAGKLSYNEQFF
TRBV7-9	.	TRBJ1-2	CASSFEGIGYTF
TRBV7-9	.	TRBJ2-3	CASSLGLTDTQYF
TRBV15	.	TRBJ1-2	CATSGTGTGFYGYTF
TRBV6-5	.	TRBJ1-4	CASRPAGVGEKLFF
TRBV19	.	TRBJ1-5	CASSMSVGNQPQHF
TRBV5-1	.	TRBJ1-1	CASSTTGTEAFF
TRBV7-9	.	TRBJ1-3	CASSLTSSSGNTIYF
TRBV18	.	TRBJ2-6	CASSGTGGLVGGANVLTF
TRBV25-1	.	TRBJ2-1	CASSEWGGGAHNEQFF
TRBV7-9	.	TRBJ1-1	CASSFQGGTEAFF
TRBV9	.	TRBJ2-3	CASSGQDFATQYF
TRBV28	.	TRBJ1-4	CASSPPGRQNEKLFF
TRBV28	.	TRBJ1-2	CASSPKSYGYTF
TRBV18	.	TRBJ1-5	CASSPAQGAGQPQHF
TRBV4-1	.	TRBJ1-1	CASSQLDSMNTEAFF
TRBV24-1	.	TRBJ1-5	CATSDLPWGTQHF
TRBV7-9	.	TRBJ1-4	CASSLEKTVGEKLFF
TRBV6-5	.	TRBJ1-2	CASREDYGYTF
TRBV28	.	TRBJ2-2	CASLRGQGTTGELFF
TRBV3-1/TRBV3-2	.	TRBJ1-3	CASSQPGQPLGNTIYF
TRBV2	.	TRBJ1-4	CAGGTGTELFF
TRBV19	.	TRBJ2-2	CAGAEGNTGELFF
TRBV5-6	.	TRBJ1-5	CASSSLWTGGQPQHF
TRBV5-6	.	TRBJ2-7	CASSLERGHRGQWYEQYF
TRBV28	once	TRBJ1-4	CASSLSGVEKLFF
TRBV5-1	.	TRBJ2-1	CASRLAGDYNEQFF
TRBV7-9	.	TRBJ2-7	CATEWGGRQYF
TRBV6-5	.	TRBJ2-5	CAGGLAGVWETQYF
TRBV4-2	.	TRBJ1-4	CASSEGQKDEKLFF
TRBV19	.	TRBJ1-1	CASMRGAAFF
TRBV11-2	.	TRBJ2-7	CASSLVAGGGDYEQYF
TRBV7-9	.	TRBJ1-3	CASSSGIGGWAGNTIYF
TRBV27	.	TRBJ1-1	CASSLAGSVVAFF
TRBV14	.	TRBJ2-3	CASSARGVGQGTQYF
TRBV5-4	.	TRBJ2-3	CASSLRTGPAPTDTQYF
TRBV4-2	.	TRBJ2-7	CASSQGGAYEQYF
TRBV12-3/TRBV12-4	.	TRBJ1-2	CASSLDRVAGYTF
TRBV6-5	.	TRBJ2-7	CASRRDRDSYEQYF
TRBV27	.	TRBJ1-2	CASGGSARNYGYTF
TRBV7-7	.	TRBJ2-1	CASSYGTGTGNDEQFF
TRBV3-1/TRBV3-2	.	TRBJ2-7	CASSLKIGSYEQYF